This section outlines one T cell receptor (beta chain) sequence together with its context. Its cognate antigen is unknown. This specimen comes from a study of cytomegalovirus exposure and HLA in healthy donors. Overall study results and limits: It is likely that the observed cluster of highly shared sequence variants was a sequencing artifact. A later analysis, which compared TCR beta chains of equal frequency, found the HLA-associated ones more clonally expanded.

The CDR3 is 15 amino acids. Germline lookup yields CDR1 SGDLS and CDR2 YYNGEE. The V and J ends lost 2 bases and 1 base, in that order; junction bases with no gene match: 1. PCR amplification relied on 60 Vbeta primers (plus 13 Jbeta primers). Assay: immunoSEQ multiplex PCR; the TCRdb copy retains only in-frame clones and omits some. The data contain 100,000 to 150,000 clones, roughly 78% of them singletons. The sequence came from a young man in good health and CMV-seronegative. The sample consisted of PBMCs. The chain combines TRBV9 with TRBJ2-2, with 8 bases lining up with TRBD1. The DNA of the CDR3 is TGTGCCAGCAGCGTGGGGACAGGGAACACCGGGGAGCTGTTTTTT. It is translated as CASSVGTGNTGELFF.